This T cell receptor delta chain was recovered during a study of delta chains in infants with herpesvirus infections. General study findings and limits: The public Vdelta1 clonotype appeared in about 20% of the 18 CMV-infected infants.

Germline lookup yields CDR1 TSWWSYY and CDR2 QGS. Losses at the gene ends were 5 bases for V and 0 bases for J; bases not matched to a gene: 33. The CDR3 consists of 25 residues. PBMC RNA was reverse transcribed using gamma-chain- and delta-chain-specific primers. TCRdb reanalysed the RT-PCR reads via CATT. The sample holds over a hundred delta-chain clones, 10% to 15% seen once. Turning to this clone: What it binds is not known.

This TCR was sampled from a human donor who was a Ugandan infant, either HIV-exposed or HIV-unexposed (not recorded which). V gene TRDV1 combines with J gene TRDJ1; 10 bases are shared with TRDD3. This material consisted of peripheral blood, taken at time point 3 of longitudinal follow-up. CDR3 nucleotides: TGTGCTCTTGGGAGATCGGCCACGTCGATGTACTGGGGGATCCTCACCCTCTTTTACACCGATAAACTCATCTTT. Its translation: CALGRSATSMYWGILTLFYTDKLIF.